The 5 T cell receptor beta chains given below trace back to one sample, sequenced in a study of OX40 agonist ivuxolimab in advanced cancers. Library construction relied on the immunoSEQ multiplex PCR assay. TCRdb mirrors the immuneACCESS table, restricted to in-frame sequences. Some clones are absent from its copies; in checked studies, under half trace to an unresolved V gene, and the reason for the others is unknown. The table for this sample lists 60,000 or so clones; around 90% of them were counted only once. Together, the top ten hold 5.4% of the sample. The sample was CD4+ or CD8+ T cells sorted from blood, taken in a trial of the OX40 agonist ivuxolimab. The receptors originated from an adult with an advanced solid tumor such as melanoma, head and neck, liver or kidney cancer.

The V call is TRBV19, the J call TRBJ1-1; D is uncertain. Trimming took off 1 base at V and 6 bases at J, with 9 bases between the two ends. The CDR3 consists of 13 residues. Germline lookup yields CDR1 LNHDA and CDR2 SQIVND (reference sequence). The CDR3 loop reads CASSIVGAPEAFF. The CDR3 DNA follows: TGTGCCAGTAGTATAGTCGGAGCTCCTGAAGCTTTCTTT. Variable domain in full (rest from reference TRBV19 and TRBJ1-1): DGGITQSPKYLFRKEGQNVTLSCEQNLNHDAMYWYRQDPGQGLRLIYYSQIVNDFQKGDIAEGYSVSREKKESFPLTVTSAQKNPTAFYLCASSIVGAPEAFFGQGTRLTVV.

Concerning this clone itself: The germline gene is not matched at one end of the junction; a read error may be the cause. The CDR3, as DNA: TGTGCCAGTAGTACGGGGACCGATAGAAATGAAAAACTGTGTTTT. Its translation is CASSTGTDRNEKLCF. The chain joins TRBV19 to TRBJ1-4, with a tentative D call TRBD1 (5 bases). The CDR3 loop spans 15 amino acids. Germline V gene lookup returns CDR1 LNHDA and CDR2 SQIVND (reference sequence). Full variable domain (remainder filled in from reference TRBV19 and TRBJ1-4): DGGITQSPKYLFRKEGQNVTLSCEQNLNHDAMYWYRQDPGQGLRLIYYSQIVNDFQKGDIAEGYSVSREKKESFPLTVTSAQKNPTAFYLCASSTGTDRNEKLCFGSGTQLSVL.

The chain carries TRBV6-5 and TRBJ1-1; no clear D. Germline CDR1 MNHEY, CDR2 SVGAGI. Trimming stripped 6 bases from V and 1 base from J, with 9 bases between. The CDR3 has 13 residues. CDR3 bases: TGTGCCAGCAGACCCCAGGAGAACACTGAAGCTTTCTTT. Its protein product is CASRPQENTEAFF.

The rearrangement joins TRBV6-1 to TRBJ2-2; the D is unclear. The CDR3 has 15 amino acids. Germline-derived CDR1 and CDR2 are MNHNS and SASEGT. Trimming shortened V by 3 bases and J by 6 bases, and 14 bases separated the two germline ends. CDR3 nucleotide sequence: TGTGCCAGCAGTGATCGCGGTAGCTCGTCCGGGGAGCTGTTTTTT. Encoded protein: CASSDRGSSSGELFF.

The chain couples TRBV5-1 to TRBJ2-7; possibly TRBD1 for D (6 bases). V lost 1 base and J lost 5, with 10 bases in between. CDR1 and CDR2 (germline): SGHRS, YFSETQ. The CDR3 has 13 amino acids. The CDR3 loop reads CASSLPGGDEQYF. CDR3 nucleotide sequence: TGCGCCAGCAGCTTGCCTGGGGGCGACGAGCAGTACTTC.